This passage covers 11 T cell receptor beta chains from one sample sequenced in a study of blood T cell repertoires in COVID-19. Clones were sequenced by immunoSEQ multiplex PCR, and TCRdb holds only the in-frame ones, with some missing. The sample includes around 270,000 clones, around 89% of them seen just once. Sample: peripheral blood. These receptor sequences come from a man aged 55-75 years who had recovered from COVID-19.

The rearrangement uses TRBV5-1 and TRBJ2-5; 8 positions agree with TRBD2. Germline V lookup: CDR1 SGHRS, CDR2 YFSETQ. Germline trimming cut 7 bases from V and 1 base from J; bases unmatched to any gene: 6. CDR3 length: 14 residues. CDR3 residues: CASRRGDGQETQYF. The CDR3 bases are TGCGCCAGCCGGCGGGGGGATGGCCAAGAGACCCAGTACTTC. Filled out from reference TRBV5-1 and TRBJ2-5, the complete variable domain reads KAGVTQTPRYLIKTRGQQVTLSCSPISGHRSVSWYQQTPGQGLQFLFEYFSETQRNKGNFPGRFSGRQFSNSRSEMNVSTLELGDSALYLCASRRGDGQETQYFGPGTRLLVL.

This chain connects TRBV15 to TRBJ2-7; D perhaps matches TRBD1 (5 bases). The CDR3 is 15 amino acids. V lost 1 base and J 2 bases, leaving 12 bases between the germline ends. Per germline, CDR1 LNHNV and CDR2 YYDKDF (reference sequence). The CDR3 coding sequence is TGTGCCACCAGCAGAGCGAAGGGGCAGACCTACGAGCAGTACTTC. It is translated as CATSRAKGQTYEQYF.

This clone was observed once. The CDR3 bases are TGTGCCAGCAGCAGCCCCTCTGAAGCTTTCTTT. Amino acids: CASSSPSEAFF. The genes are TRBV5-4 and TRBJ1-1; no definite D call. Germline CDR1 and CDR2: SGHNT and YYREEE (reference sequence). The CDR3 runs 11 residues. V lost 4 bases and J lost 6, with 7 bases in between. The full variable domain, with the rest looked up from reference TRBV5-4 and TRBJ1-1, is ETGVTQSPTHLIKTRGQQVTLRCSSQSGHNTVSWYQQALGQGPQFIFQYYREEENGRGNFPPRFSGLQFPNYSSELNVNALELDDSALYLCASSSPSEAFFGQGTRLTVV.

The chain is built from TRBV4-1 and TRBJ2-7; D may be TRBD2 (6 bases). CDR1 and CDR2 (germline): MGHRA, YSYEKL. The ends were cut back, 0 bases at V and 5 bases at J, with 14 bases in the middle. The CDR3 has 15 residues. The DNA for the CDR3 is TGCGCCAGCAGCCAAGAAGGTAAGGGGAGGAACGAGCAGTACTTC. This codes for CASSQEGKGRNEQYF.

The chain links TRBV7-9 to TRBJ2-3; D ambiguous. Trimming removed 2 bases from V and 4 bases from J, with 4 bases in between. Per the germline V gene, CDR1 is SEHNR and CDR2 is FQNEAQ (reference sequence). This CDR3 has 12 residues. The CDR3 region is CASSLTSDTQYF. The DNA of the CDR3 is TGTGCCAGCAGCTTAACTTCAGATACGCAGTATTTT.

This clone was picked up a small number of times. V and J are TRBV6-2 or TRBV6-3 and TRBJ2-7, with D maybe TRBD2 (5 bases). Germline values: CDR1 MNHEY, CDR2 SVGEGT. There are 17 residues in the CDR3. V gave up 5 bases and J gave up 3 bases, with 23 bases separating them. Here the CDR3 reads CASSIARGSIVYYEQYF. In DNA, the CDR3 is TGTGCCAGCAGTATAGCCCGGGGTTCGATCGTCTACTACGAGCAGTACTTC.

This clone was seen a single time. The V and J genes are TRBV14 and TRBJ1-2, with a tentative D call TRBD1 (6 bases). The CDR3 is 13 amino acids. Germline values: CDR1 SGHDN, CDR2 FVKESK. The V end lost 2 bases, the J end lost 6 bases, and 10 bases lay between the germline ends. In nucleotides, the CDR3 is TGTGCCAGCAGCCAACAGGGGACCGATGGCTACACCTTC. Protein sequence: CASSQQGTDGYTF.

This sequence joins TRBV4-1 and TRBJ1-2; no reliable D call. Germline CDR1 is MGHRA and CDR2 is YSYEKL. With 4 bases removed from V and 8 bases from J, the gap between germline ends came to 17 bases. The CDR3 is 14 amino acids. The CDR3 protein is CASSPSTESFGYTF. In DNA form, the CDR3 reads TGCGCCAGCAGCCCGAGTACAGAGTCTTTCGGCTACACCTTC.

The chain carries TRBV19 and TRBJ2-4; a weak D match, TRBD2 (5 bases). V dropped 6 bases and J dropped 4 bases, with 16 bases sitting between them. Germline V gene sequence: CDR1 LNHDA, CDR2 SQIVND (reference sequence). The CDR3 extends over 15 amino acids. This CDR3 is CASRELGSHKNIQYF. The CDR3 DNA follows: TGTGCCAGTAGAGAACTAGGGTCTCATAAAAACATTCAGTACTTC.

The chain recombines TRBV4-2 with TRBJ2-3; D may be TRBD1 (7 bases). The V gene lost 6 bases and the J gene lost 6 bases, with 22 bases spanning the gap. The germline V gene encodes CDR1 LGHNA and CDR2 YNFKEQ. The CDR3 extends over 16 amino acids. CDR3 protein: CASSVDSSGGFDTQYF. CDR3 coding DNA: TGTGCCAGCAGTGTCGATTCCTCAGGGGGGTTTGATACGCAGTATTTT.

CDR3 protein: CASSPRDRSTDTQYF. CDR3 DNA sequence: TGTGCCAGCAGCCCGCGGGACCGTAGCACAGATACGCAGTATTTT. V is TRBV4-2 and J is TRBJ2-3; D might be TRBD2 (6 bases). V gave up 4 bases and J gave up 0 bases, with 11 bases separating them. The CDR3 covers 15 residues. Germline CDR1 is LGHNA and CDR2 is YNFKEQ.